This TCR beta chain derives from a study of T cell responses to AZD1222 COVID-19 vaccine listed by TCRdb under 2021. About the full investigation: Because spike-specific TCR depth and breadth did not differ between the two schedules, AZD1222 recipients who got a second dose at roughly 4 weeks were pooled with those who got a second dose at roughly 12 weeks. TCR sequencing covered roughly 230 trial participants: approximately 200 given two doses of AZD1222 and 26 given two doses of MenACWY control vaccine. Trial participants were enrolled by age into subgroups of 18-55, 56-69 and 70-plus years, and around 150, 28 and 57 TCR-sequenced participants, respectively, were included in these subgroups. Here is what the overall study found, with its caveats: Because no samples from the day 14 peak response were available, repertoires could be characterized only after the peak T cell response. Conclusions about previously exposed vaccinees are limited, since just five or six AZD1222 recipients were seropositive for SARS-CoV-2 at baseline. Participants were mostly white British, with more females than males. The authors suggested clonal diversity may have been underestimated. Reportedly, close to half of the unique spike-specific TCRs recognized epitopes lying outside the regions that are mutated in the B.1.351 and B.1.1.7 variants. CD4 TCRs associated with the vaccine covered the entire spike protein, and the dominant responses were in regions 160-218 and 743-854. The 56-69-year group was small, and its depth increase did not reach significance, likely because of low power. A significant rise in spike-specific TCR breadth and depth was observed after two AZD1222 doses relative to day 0 and relative to MenACWY recipients.

The CDR3 regions of human TCRbeta chains were subjected to immunosequencing. In the authors' own workflow: TCRs in the repertoires were matched against a reference library of SARS-CoV-2-specific TCRs that had been generated with the MIRA antigen-specificity platform. Breadth meant the fraction of unique TCRs that were SARS-CoV-2-associated, whereas depth meant the fraction of total T cells that were SARS-CoV-2-associated. Using the MIRA data, each spike-specific TCR was mapped to the spike region that the TCR reacts to and placed in a CD4 or CD8 class. Log10-transformed breadth and depth values were compared by one-way ANOVA with Sidak's multiple comparisons tests. TCRdb limited this immuneACCESS table to in-frame rearrangements with V and J called. A share of clones is missing; checked studies link under half to unresolved V genes, and the rest is unexplained. The D gene and trimming were derived from the DNA, and the V and J assignments and clone size from that table. This sample is represented by some 31,000 clones; 93% of them were singletons. The ten largest clones capture about 8% of the sample.

Note on this clone: What this receptor recognizes is not known. Base qualities are not recorded, but no much larger clone differs from it by a single base.

V is reduced by 5 bases and J by 7 bases, leaving a spacing of 23 bases between them. Taken from the germline V gene, the CDR1 and CDR2 loops are SGHAT and FQNNGV. The CDR3 runs 17 residues from the cysteine to the phenylalanine. Solely the CDR3 DNA is kept, with 51 bases framed from the first base. Reading the label with the study, this specimen's time point is: baseline before first vaccination. Samples from vaccinated people were obtained from the UK trials COV001 and COV002, which included a single-blind randomized controlled phase 2/3 trial of AZD1222 (ChAdOx1 nCoV-19) in healthy adults. Trial participant PBMC samples were collected at day 0 and day 28 after the second dose for TCRbeta chain sequencing.

The source was peripheral blood, collected on day 0 of AZD1222 vaccination. The rearrangement joined TRBV11-2 to TRBJ2-2, with the D gene uncertain. The receptor comes from an adult in good health. The DNA is TGTGCCAGCAGCAAGAGCCCGGACGGGTCCATAGGCGGGGAGCTGTTTTTT. It translates as CASSKSPDGSIGGELFF. The full variable domain, completed from the reference TRBV11-2 and TRBJ2-2 proteins outside the CDR3, reads EAGVAQSPRYKIIEKRQSVAFWCNPISGHATLYWYQQILGQGPKLLIQFQNNGVVDDSQLPKDRFSAERLKGVDSTLKIQPAKLEDSAVYLCASSKSPDGSIGGELFFGEGSRLTVL.